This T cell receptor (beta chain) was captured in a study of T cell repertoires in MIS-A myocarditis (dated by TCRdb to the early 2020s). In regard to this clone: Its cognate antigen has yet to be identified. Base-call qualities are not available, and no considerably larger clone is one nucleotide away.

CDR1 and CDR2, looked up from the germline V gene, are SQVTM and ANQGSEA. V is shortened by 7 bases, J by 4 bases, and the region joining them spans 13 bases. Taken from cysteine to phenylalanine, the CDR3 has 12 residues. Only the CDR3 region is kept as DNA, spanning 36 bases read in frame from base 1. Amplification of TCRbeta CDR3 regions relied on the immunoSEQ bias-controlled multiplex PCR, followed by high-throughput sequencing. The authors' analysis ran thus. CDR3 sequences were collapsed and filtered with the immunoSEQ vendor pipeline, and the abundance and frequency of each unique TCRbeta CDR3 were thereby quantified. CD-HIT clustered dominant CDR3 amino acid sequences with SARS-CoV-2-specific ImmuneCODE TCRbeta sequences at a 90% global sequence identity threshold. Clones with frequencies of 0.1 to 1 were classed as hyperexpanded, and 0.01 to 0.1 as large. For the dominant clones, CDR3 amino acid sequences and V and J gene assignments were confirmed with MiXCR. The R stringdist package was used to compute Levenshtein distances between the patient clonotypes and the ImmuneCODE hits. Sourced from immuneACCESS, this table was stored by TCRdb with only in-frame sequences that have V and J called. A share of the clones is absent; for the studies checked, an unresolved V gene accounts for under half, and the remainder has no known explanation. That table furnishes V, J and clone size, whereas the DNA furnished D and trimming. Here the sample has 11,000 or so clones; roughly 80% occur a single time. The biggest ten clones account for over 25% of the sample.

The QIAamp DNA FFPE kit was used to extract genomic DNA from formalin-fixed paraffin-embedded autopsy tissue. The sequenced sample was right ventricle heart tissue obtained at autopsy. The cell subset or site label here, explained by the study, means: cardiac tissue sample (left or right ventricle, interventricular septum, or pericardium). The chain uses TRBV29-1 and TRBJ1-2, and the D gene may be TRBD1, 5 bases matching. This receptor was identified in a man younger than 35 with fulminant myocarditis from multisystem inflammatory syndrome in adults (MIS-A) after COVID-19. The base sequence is TGCAGCGCAACGGGGGGGGTCTATGGCTACACCTTC. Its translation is CSATGGVYGYTF.